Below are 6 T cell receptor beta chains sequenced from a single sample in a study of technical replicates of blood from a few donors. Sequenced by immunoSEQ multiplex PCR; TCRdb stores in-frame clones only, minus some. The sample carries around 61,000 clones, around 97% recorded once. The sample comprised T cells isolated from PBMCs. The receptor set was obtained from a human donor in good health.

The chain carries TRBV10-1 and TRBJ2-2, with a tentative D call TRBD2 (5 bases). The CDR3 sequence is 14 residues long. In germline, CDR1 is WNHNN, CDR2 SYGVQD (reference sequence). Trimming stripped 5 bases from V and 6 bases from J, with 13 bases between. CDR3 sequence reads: CASSSARGSGELFF. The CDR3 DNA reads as TGCGCCAGCAGTTCCGCCCGGGGATCCGGGGAGCTGTTTTTT.

The CDR3 DNA follows: TGTGCCAGCAGCTTTCTACCAGAGACCCAGTACTTC. It yields the protein CASSFLPETQYF. The chain carries TRBV7-9 and TRBJ2-5; D call uncertain. The germline V and J ends were trimmed by 3 bases and 4 bases, with 6 bases remaining between them. This CDR3 contains 12 residues. CDR1 and CDR2 from the germline V gene are SEHNR and FQNEAQ (reference sequence). Full variable domain (missing parts from reference TRBV7-9 and TRBJ2-5): DTGVSQNPRHKITKRGQNVTFRCDPISEHNRLYWYRQTLGQGPEFLTYFQNEAQLEKSRLLSDRFSAERPKGSFSTLEIQRTEQGDSAMYLCASSFLPETQYFGPGTRLLVL.

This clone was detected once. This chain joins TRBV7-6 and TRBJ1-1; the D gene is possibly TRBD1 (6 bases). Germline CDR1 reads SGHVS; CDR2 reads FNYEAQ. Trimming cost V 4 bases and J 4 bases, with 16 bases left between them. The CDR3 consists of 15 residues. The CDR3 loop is CASSSAQGVSTEAFF. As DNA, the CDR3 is TGTGCCAGCAGCTCCGCACAGGGTGTCTCCACTGAAGCTTTCTTT.

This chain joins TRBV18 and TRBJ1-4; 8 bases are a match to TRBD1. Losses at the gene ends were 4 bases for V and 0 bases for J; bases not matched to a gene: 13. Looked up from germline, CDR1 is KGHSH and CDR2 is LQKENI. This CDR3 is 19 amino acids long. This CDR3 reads CASSQDRVIVKPTNEKLFF. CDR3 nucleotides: TGTGCCAGCTCACAGGACAGGGTTATTGTCAAGCCAACTAATGAAAAACTGTTTTTT.

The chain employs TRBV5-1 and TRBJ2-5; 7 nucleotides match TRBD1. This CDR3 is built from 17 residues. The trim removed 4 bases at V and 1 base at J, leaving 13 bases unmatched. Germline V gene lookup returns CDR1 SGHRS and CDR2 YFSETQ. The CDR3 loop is CASSPTGQASGQETQYF. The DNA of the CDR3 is TGCGCCAGCAGCCCCACCGGACAGGCAAGTGGCCAAGAGACCCAGTACTTC.

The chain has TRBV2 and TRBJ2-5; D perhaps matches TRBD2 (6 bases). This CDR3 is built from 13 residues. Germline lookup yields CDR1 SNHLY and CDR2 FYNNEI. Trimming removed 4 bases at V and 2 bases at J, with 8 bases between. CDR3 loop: CASSGRVQETQYF. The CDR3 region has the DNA TGTGCCAGCAGTGGGAGGGTACAAGAGACCCAGTACTTC.